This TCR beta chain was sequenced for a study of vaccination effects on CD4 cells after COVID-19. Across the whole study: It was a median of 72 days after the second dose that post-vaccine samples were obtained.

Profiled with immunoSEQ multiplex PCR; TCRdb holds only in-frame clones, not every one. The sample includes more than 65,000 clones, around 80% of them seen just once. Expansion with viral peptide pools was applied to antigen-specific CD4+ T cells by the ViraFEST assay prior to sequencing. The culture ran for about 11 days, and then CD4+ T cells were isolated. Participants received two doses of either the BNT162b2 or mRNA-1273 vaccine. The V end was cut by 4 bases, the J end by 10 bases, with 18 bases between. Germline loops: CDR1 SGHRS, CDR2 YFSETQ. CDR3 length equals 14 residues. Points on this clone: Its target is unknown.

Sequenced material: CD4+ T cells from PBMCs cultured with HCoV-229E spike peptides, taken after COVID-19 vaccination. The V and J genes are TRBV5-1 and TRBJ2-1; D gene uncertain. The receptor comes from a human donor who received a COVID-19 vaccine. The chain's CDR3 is CASSPEIPLKEQFF. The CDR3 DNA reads TGCGCCAGCAGCCCCGAGATTCCCTTAAAAGAGCAGTTCTTC.